The clone carrying this TCR beta chain was picked up many times. This specimen belongs to a study of low-dose radiotherapy and immunotherapy resistance in tumors. Study-wide background: Daily, from cycle 1 day 1 and for four cycles, patients took oral aspirin 300 mg.

The germline V and J ends were trimmed by 0 bases and 4 bases, with 6 bases remaining between them. The V gene's germline CDR1 is SGHTA and CDR2 FQGNSA. This CDR3 spans 13 amino acids. Alpha- and beta-chain coverage of first-strand cDNA came from TRAV- and TRBV-specific primers. PCR amplification of the TCRs was performed with Phusion for approximately 20 PCR cycles, and it relied on a constant-region primer together with a V-primer adapter. One entry per CDR3 protein results from TCRdb running MiXCR on the reads. The repertoire includes tens of thousands of distinct CDR3 sequences, more than 20% of them detected once, and roughly 13% sits in the top ten. The time point here: after trial treatment. Treatment denoted: LDRT plus nivolumab, ipilimumab, low-dose cyclophosphamide and aspirin (RACIN trial).

Sample: PBMCs, taken after low-dose radiotherapy plus immunotherapy. The receptor was isolated from a female donor with ovarian cancer. The V and J genes are TRBV7-2 and TRBJ1-1; D not resolved. Written as DNA, the CDR3 is TGTGCCAGCAGCTTAGCGGCGGGCACTGAAGCTTTCTTT. Translated, it gives CASSLAAGTEAFF. The entire variable domain, with the rest obtained from reference TRBV7-2 and TRBJ1-1, is as follows: GAGVSQSPSNKVTEKGKDVELRCDPISGHTALYWYRQSLGQGLEFLIYFQGNSAPDKSGLPSDRFSAERTGGSVSTLTIQRTQQEDSAVYLCASSLAAGTEAFFGQGTRLTVV.